Each of the 20 T cell receptor beta chains below was sequenced from the same sample in a study of CD8+ T cells in alopecia areata. TCR sequencing used cDNA made by reverse transcription of extracted RNA. Profiling relied on immunoSEQ multiplex PCR, and the TCRdb table lists in-frame clones only, not all of them. The sample shows 30,000 to 40,000 clones, roughly 80% of them seen only once. Sequenced material: NKG2D-low CD8+ T cells sorted from blood. The origin of the receptors is a human donor with alopecia areata.

This clone was seen just once. The V call is TRBV2, the J call TRBJ2-2, with D possibly being TRBD1 (6 bases). This CDR3 has 16 residues. Germline CDR1 reads SNHLY; CDR2 reads FYNNEI. Trimming left V 5 bases short and J 1 base short, with 14 bases between. The CDR3 reads CASSHPGEKNTGELFF. DNA for the CDR3: TGTGCCAGCAGTCATCCAGGGGAAAAGAACACCGGGGAGCTGTTTTTT.

This clone was found a few times. The chain is built from TRBV19 and TRBJ1-5, with D maybe TRBD1 (6 bases). The CDR3 spans 17 residues. The V gene's germline CDR1 is LNHDA and CDR2 SQIVND (reference sequence). Trimming removed 3 bases at V and 3 bases at J, with 18 bases between. The CDR3 protein is CASSIGQGMIFNQPQHF. The CDR3 DNA follows: TGTGCCAGTAGTATCGGCCAGGGGATGATTTTCAATCAGCCCCAGCATTTT. The entire variable domain, with the rest obtained from reference TRBV19 and TRBJ1-5, is as follows: DGGITQSPKYLFRKEGQNVTLSCEQNLNHDAMYWYRQDPGQGLRLIYYSQIVNDFQKGDIAEGYSVSREKKESFPLTVTSAQKNPTAFYLCASSIGQGMIFNQPQHFGDGTRLSIL.

V gene TRBV7-8 combines with J gene TRBJ1-1, with TRBD1 matching over 9 bases. The ends lost 5 bases at V and 0 bases at J; junction bases unmatched: 10. CDR1 and CDR2 from the germline V gene are SGHVS and FQNEAQ. The CDR3 spans 17 residues. CDR3 nucleotide sequence: TGTGCCAGCAGCATCGGGACAGGGCTGGGAATGAACACTGAAGCTTTCTTT. As protein: CASSIGTGLGMNTEAFF.

V usage is TRBV27 and J usage is TRBJ1-2; the D gene is possibly TRBD1 (5 bases). There are 14 residues in the CDR3. Trimming took 8 bases from V and 4 from J, leaving 17 bases between them. Germline CDR1 reads MNHEY; CDR2 reads SMNVEV (reference sequence). CDR3 coding DNA: TGTGCCAGCGGAGATATACCCGGGGGCTATGGCTACACCTTC. Amino acids: CASGDIPGGYGYTF.

The rearrangement joins TRBV7-9 to TRBJ1-2; D gene uncertain. CDR3 length equals 12 residues. The germline V gene encodes CDR1 SEHNR and CDR2 FQNEAQ (reference sequence). The V gene lost 2 bases and the J gene lost 8 bases, with 9 bases spanning the gap. For the CDR3, the DNA is TGTGCCAGCAGCTTACACCCTTACGGCTACACCTTC. Translation: CASSLHPYGYTF.

This clone was counted a few times. The J gene is TRBJ2-7, the V gene TRBV7-9; possibly TRBD1 for D (7 bases). Germline CDR1 and CDR2: SEHNR and FQNEAQ (reference sequence). Trimming took off 1 base at V and 9 bases at J, with 16 bases between the two ends. The CDR3 has 14 residues. CDR3 sequence (DNA): TGTGCCAGCAGCTTAGATCAGGGGGGCCAACGGCAGTACTTC. Translating gives CASSLDQGGQRQYF.

The gene calls are TRBV14 and TRBJ2-2, with D uncertain. Germline V gives CDR1 SGHDN, CDR2 FVKESK. CDR3 length equals 19 residues. Trimming removed 4 bases at V and 5 bases at J, with 26 bases between. CDR3 DNA sequence: TGTGCCAGCAGCCCAAAACTCCTAGGTCTGCCGGCTATGACCGGGGAGCTGTTTTTT. It translates to CASSPKLLGLPAMTGELFF.

The chain uses TRBV4-2 and TRBJ2-5, with 7 bases matching TRBD2. The ends lost 1 base at V and 5 bases at J; junction bases unmatched: 10. The CDR3 sequence is 16 residues long. Germline V gene data show CDR1 as LGHNA and CDR2 as YNFKEQ. The CDR3 is CASSQVGRGVSETQYF. In nucleotides, the CDR3 is TGTGCCAGCAGCCAAGTTGGACGGGGGGTTTCGGAGACCCAGTACTTC.

V usage is TRBV27 and J usage is TRBJ2-7, with D possibly TRBD2 on 5 matching bases. The CDR3 has 13 amino acids. Trimming pared 4 bases from V and 3 bases from J, leaving 10 bases between. Germline CDR1 and CDR2: MNHEY and SMNVEV (reference sequence). The CDR3 nucleotides read TGTGCCAGCAGTTCCGGACGGGACTACGAGCAGTACTTC. Its protein is CASSSGRDYEQYF.

This sequence joins TRBV27 and TRBJ1-2; D perhaps matches TRBD1 (5 bases). The CDR3 covers 15 residues. CDR1 MNHEY and CDR2 SMNVEV come from the germline V gene (reference sequence). Trimming removed 5 bases from V and 4 bases from J, with 17 bases in between. The CDR3 loop is CASSVAPAGLYGYTF. In nucleotides, the CDR3 is TGTGCCAGCAGTGTCGCCCCGGCGGGGCTCTATGGCTACACCTTC.

The V call is TRBV6-4, the J call TRBJ2-1; 9 bases match TRBD2. Per the germline V gene, CDR1 is MRHNA and CDR2 is SNTAGT. The CDR3 consists of 15 residues. V lost 0 bases, J lost 9 bases, and 6 bases stayed unmatched. The CDR3 spells CASSDSDSGSGEQFF. The CDR3 DNA reads TGTGCCAGCAGTGACTCAGATAGCGGGAGTGGTGAGCAGTTCTTC.

This clone was found a few times. The V gene is TRBV4-3, the J gene TRBJ2-2; 7 bases match TRBD2. Germline CDR1 is LGHNA and CDR2 is YSLEER. This CDR3 has 16 amino acids. Trimming at V came to 3 bases and at J to 6 bases, leaving 10 bases not matched to a gene. The CDR3 DNA reads TGCGCCAGCAGCCAGTACCGGGGGGAACCGCCCGGGGAGCTGTTTTTT. Translated, it gives CASSQYRGEPPGELFF.

The chain uses TRBV2 and TRBJ1-2, with D tentatively TRBD1 (6 bases). The germline V gene encodes CDR1 SNHLY and CDR2 FYNNEI. The ends were cut back, 5 bases at V and 9 bases at J, with 10 bases in the middle. The CDR3 has 11 residues. CDR3 residues: CASSTGYSYTF. In DNA, the CDR3 is TGTGCCAGCAGTACAGGGTACAGCTACACCTTC.

This clone was recorded once. The V and J genes are TRBV7-9 and TRBJ2-1, with 11 positions matching TRBD2. Trimming cost V 6 bases and J 3 bases; bases outside gene matches: 7. The CDR3 sequence is 16 residues long. The V gene's germline CDR1 is SEHNR and CDR2 FQNEAQ (reference sequence). The CDR3 protein is CASSPTSGSYYNEQFF. The CDR3 nucleotides read TGTGCCAGCAGTCCAACTAGCGGGAGCTACTACAATGAGCAGTTCTTC.

This rearrangement joins TRBV5-6 to TRBJ2-1, with a possible D match to TRBD2 (5 bases). The CDR3 runs to 12 residues. Germline CDR1 and CDR2: SGHDT and YYEEEE. V lost 2 bases and J 7 bases, leaving 7 bases between the germline ends. CDR3: CASSLAVNEQFF. The CDR3 nucleotides are TGTGCCAGCAGCTTAGCGGTGAATGAGCAGTTCTTC.

The chain uses TRBV6-1 and TRBJ2-3; 10 bases map to TRBD1. After removal of 7 bases from V and 3 bases from J, the junction contained 4 bases not matched to a gene. The CDR3 extends over 14 amino acids. CDR1 MNHNS and CDR2 SASEGT come from the germline V gene. CDR3 in DNA: TGTGCCAGCACCGGGACAGGGGATACAGATACGCAGTATTTT. This gives the protein CASTGTGDTDTQYF.

The chain couples TRBV29-1 to TRBJ2-7; the D is unclear. The CDR3 spans 13 residues. The germline V and J ends were trimmed by 8 bases and 0 bases, with 14 bases remaining between them. Germline V gene lookup returns CDR1 SQVTM and CDR2 ANQGSEA. The CDR3 protein is CSISQSHSYEQYF. The CDR3 DNA follows: TGCAGCATCTCGCAATCTCACTCCTACGAGCAGTACTTC.

The J gene is TRBJ2-1, the V gene TRBV4-1, with 10 bases aligning to TRBD2. Trimming at V came to 7 bases and at J to 5 bases, leaving 5 bases not matched to a gene. The CDR3 sequence is 14 residues long. Germline assignment: CDR1 MGHRA and CDR2 YSYEKL. The CDR3 DNA sequence: TGCGCCAGCAAGTGGACTAGCGGCAACAATGAGCAGTTCTTC. Its protein product is CASKWTSGNNEQFF.

The chain recombines TRBV29-1 with TRBJ2-7, with 8 bases identical to TRBD1. The CDR3 covers 12 residues. Germline V gives CDR1 SQVTM, CDR2 ANQGSEA. The V gene end was trimmed by 6 bases and the J gene end by 3 bases; junction bases not matched to a gene: 4. The DNA of the CDR3 is TGCAGCGTCGACAGGGGAAGCTACGAGCAGTACTTC. It encodes CSVDRGSYEQYF.

For the CDR3, the DNA is TGTGCCAGCAGTTTGAGAAAACCCTACGAGCAGTACTTC. Its protein product is CASSLRKPYEQYF. The chain links TRBV27 to TRBJ2-7; D call uncertain. CDR3 length: 13 residues. Germline V gene data show CDR1 as MNHEY and CDR2 as SMNVEV (reference sequence). Trimming pared 3 bases from V and 2 bases from J, leaving 8 bases between.